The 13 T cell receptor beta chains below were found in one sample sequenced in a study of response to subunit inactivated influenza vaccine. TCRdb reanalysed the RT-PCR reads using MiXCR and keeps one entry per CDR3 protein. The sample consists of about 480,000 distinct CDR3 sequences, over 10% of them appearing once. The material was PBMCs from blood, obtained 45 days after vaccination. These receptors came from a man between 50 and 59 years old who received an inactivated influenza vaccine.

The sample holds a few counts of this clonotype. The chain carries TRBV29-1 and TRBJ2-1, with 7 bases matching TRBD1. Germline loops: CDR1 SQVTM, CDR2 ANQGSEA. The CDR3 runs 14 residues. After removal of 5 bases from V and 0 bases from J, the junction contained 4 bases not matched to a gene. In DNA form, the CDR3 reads TGCAGCGTTTCCAGGGGGAGCTCCTACAATGAGCAGTTCTTC. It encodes CSVSRGSSYNEQFF.

CDR3 sequence: CASSQRTGVQTGELFF. CDR3 bases: TGTGCCAGCAGCCAACGTACGGGGGTCCAAACCGGGGAGCTGTTTTTT. V and J are TRBV3-1 and TRBJ2-2; perhaps TRBD2 as D (6 bases). Looked up from germline, CDR1 is LGHDT and CDR2 is YNNKEL (reference sequence). The V end lost 2 bases, the J end lost 5 bases, and 15 bases lay between the germline ends. This CDR3 contains 16 residues.

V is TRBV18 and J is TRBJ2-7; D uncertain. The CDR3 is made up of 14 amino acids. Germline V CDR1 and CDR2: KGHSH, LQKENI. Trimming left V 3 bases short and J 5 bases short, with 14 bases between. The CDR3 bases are TGTGCCAGCTCACCTGGGGTAGCTTTCCACGAGCAGTACTTC. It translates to CASSPGVAFHEQYF.

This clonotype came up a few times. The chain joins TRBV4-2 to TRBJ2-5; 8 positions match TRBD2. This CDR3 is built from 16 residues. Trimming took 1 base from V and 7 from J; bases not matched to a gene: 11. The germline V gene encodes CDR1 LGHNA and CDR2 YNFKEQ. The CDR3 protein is CASSQGSSGGAGTQYF. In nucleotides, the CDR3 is TGTGCCAGCAGCCAAGGGTCTTCGGGGGGGGCAGGGACCCAGTACTTC.

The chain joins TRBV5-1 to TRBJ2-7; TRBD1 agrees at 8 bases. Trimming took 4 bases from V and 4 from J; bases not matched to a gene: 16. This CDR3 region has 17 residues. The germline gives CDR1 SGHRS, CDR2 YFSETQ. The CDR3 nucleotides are TGCGCCAGCAGCCAAAGACGGACAGGGAAGGGGGTTTACGAGCAGTACTTC. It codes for CASSQRRTGKGVYEQYF.

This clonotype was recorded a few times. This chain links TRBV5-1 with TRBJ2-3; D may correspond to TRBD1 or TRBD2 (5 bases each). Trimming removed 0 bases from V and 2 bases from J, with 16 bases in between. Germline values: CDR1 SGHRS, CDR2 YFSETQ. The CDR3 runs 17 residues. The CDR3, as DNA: TGCGCCAGCAGCTTGGTGGGACCACACATATCCACAGATACGCAGTATTTT. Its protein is CASSLVGPHISTDTQYF.

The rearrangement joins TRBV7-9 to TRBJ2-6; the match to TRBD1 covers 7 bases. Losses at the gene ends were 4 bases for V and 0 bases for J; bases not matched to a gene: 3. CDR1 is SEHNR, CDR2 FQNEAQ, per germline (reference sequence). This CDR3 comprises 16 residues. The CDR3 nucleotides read TGTGCCAGCAGCTCGACAGGGCTCTCTGGGGCCAACGTCCTGACTTTC. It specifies CASSSTGLSGANVLTF.

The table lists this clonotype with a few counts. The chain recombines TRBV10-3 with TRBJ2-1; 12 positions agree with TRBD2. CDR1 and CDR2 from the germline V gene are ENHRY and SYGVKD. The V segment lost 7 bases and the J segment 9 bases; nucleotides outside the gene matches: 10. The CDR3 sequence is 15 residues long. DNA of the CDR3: TGTGCCATCATGACTAGCGGGGGATCCATCGGTGAGCAGTTCTTC. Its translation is CAIMTSGGSIGEQFF.

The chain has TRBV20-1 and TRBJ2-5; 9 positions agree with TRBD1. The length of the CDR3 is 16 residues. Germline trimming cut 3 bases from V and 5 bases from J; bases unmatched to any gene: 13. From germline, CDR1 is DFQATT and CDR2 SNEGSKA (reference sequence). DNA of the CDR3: TGCAGTGCTAGCGAGGAGCGGACAGGGGTTGTGGAGACCCAGTACTTC. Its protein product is CSASEERTGVVETQYF.

The CDR3 coding sequence is TGCAGTGCTAGAGTCGTTGGACCAAGCTCCTACAATGAGCAGTTCTTC. It translates to CSARVVGPSSYNEQFF. The chain recombines TRBV20-1 with TRBJ2-1; D is ambiguous. Trimming removed 1 base at V and 0 bases at J, with 13 bases between. The CDR3 spans 16 residues. CDR1 and CDR2 (germline): DFQATT, SNEGSKA (reference sequence).

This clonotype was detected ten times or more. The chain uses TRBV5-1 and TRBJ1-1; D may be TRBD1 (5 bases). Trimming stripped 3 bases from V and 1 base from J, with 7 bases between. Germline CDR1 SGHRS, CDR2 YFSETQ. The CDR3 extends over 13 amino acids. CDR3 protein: CASSSGTNTEAFF. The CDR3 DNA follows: TGCGCCAGCAGCTCCGGGACGAACACTGAAGCTTTCTTT.

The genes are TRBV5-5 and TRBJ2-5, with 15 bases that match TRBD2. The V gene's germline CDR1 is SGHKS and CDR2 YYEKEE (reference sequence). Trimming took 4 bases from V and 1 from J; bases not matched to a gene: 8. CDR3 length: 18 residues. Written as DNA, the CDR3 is TGTGCCAGCAGCCCGGGACTAGCGGGAGGAGGGGCCCAAGAGACCCAGTACTTC. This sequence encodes CASSPGLAGGGAQETQYF.

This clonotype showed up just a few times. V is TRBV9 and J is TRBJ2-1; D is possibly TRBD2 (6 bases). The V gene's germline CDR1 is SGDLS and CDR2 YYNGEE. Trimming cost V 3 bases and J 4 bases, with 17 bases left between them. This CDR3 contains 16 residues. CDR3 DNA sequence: TGTGCCAGCAGCGACGTCGGCGGAGGGCCGTACAATGAGCAGTTCTTC. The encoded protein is CASSDVGGGPYNEQFF.